Sequencing of this T cell receptor (beta chain) was carried out in a study of blood T cell repertoires in COVID-19. Sequenced by immunoSEQ multiplex PCR; TCRdb stores in-frame clones only, minus some. The sample consists of approximately 190,000 clones, roughly four fifths of them appearing once. Looked up from germline, CDR1 is SEHNR and CDR2 is FQNEAQ (reference sequence). The ends were cut back, 6 bases at V and 2 bases at J, with 13 bases in the middle. CDR3 length: 15 amino acids. The chain recombines TRBV7-9 with TRBJ1-4; weak D call: TRBD1 (6 bases). Input material: peripheral blood. The sequence was collected from a middle-aged woman with acute or convalescent COVID-19. The CDR3 spells CASRSNRATNEKLFF. CDR3 nucleotides: TGTGCCAGCAGATCTAACAGGGCTACTAATGAAAAACTGTTTTTT.